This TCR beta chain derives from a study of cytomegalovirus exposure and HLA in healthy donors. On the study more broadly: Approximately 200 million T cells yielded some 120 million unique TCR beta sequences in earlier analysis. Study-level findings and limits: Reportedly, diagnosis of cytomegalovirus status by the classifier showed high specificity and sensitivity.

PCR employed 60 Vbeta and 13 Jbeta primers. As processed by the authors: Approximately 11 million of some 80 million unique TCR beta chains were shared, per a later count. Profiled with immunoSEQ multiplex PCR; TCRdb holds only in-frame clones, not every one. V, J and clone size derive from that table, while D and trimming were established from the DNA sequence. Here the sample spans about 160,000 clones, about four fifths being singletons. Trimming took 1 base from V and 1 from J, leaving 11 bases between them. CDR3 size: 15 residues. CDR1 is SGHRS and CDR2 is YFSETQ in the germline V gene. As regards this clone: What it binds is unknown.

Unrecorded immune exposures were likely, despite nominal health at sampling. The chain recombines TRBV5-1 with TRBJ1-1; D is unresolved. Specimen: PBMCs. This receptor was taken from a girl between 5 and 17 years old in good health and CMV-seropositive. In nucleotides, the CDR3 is TGCGCCAGCAGCTTGAACGGGGTAGCGAACACTGAAGCTTTCTTT. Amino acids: CASSLNGVANTEAFF. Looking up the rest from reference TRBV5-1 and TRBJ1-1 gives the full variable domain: KAGVTQTPRYLIKTRGQQVTLSCSPISGHRSVSWYQQTPGQGLQFLFEYFSETQRNKGNFPGRFSGRQFSNSRSEMNVSTLELGDSALYLCASSLNGVANTEAFFGQGTRLTVV.